The 28 T cell receptor beta chains below come from one sample, sequenced in a study of blood T cell repertoires in COVID-19. Some clones are missing from TCRdb's copy, which holds only in-frame ones; the method was immunoSEQ multiplex PCR. Among fewer than 250,000 clones, about 85% were seen once, and the ten largest hold more than 6%. Sequencing was carried out using peripheral blood. The receptor set was obtained from a woman between 55 and 75 years old with active or convalescent COVID-19.

The gene calls are TRBV7-8 and TRBJ1-5, with D maybe TRBD1 (5 bases). Germline V gene sequence: CDR1 SGHVS, CDR2 FQNEAQ. The CDR3 covers 19 residues. Deletions cut 1 base from V and 3 bases from J, with 22 bases between. CDR3 bases: TGTGCCAGCAGCTTAGTTGGGGCGCGGGGTCGGACTTACAATCAGCCCCAGCATTTT. Translated: CASSLVGARGRTYNQPQHF.

This clone was seen more than once but under ten times. At the DNA level, this CDR3 is encoded by other sequences in the same sample as well. The CDR3 sequence is CASSIRDSNSPLHF. In DNA form, the CDR3 reads TGTGCCAGTAGTATCCGGGATTCAAATTCACCCCTCCACTTT. The genes are TRBV19 and TRBJ1-6; D is ambiguous. Germline CDR1 and CDR2: LNHDA and SQIVND (reference sequence). V was pared by 3 bases and J by 7 bases, with 10 bases between. This CDR3 spans 14 amino acids.

The V call is TRBV9, the J call TRBJ2-7; D perhaps matches TRBD1 (6 bases). Germline V lookup: CDR1 SGDLS, CDR2 YYNGEE. V dropped 4 bases and J dropped 4 bases, with 18 bases sitting between them. The CDR3 length is 15 residues. This CDR3 reads CASSPGVGRGYEQYF. The CDR3 region has the DNA TGTGCCAGCAGCCCCGGGGTCGGCAGGGGTTACGAGCAGTACTTC.

This chain uses TRBV3-1 (or the pseudogene TRBV3-2) with TRBJ1-6; D is unclear. Germline CDR1 LGHDT, CDR2 YNNKEL (reference sequence). V was cut by 0 bases and J by 9 bases, with 9 bases left in between. This CDR3 has 14 residues. The DNA for the CDR3 is TGTGCCAGCAGCCAAGAGTTGAGAAGTTCACCCCTCCACTTT. Protein product: CASSQELRSSPLHF.

Written as DNA, the CDR3 is TGTGCCAGCAGGAGACAGGGGTGGGAGACCCAGTACTTC. As protein: CASRRQGWETQYF. The gene calls are TRBV28 and TRBJ2-5; 8 bases match TRBD1. With V trimmed by 6 bases and J by 5 bases, 5 bases remained unmatched. CDR3 length: 13 residues. Germline V gene data show CDR1 as MDHEN and CDR2 as SYDVKM.

V and J are TRBV19 and TRBJ1-2; D is ambiguous. The CDR3 has 11 amino acids. Trimming removed 7 bases at V and 1 base at J, with 4 bases between. Germline assignment: CDR1 LNHDA and CDR2 SQIVND (reference sequence). The CDR3 coding sequence is TGTGCCAGTAACAGTAACTATGGCTACACCTTC. Its protein is CASNSNYGYTF.

The rearrangement uses TRBV6-5 and TRBJ1-5; weak D call: TRBD1 (6 bases). Per germline, CDR1 MNHEY and CDR2 SVGAGI. The CDR3 contains 14 residues. V lost 5 bases and J 1 base, leaving 9 bases between the germline ends. CDR3 DNA sequence: TGTGCCAGCAGTCAGGGGTACAGCAATCAGCCCCAGCATTTT. Translation gives CASSQGYSNQPQHF.

The J gene is TRBJ2-2, the V gene TRBV5-6; the D gene is possibly TRBD1 (5 bases). V was clipped by 2 bases and J by 3 bases, with 14 bases between them. Per the germline V gene, CDR1 is SGHDT and CDR2 is YYEEEE. The CDR3 totals 16 residues. CDR3 in DNA: TGTGCCAGCAGCTTAGGATCAGGGCGGCACACCGGGGAGCTGTTTTTT. As protein: CASSLGSGRHTGELFF.

J is TRBJ2-3 and V is TRBV19; 11 nucleotides match TRBD2. The J segment lost 4 bases and the V segment lost 5 bases, leaving 8 bases of the junction unmatched. Germline CDR1 LNHDA, CDR2 SQIVND (reference sequence). This CDR3 has 16 amino acids. As DNA, the CDR3 is TGTGCCAGTAGTTACCGACTAGCGGGAAGGGCAGATACGCAGTATTTT. This sequence encodes CASSYRLAGRADTQYF.

This sequence joins TRBV18 and TRBJ2-2; maybe TRBD2 (6 bases). CDR3 size: 13 residues. In germline, CDR1 is KGHSH, CDR2 LQKENI. Trimming left V 5 bases short and J 4 bases short, with 8 bases between. In DNA, the CDR3 is TGTGCCAGCTCAGGACTACCCACCGGGGAGCTGTTTTTT. It encodes CASSGLPTGELFF.

This chain uses TRBV6-5 with TRBJ2-7; 11 nucleotides match TRBD2. V was pared by 6 bases and J by 6 bases, with 10 bases of the junction left unmatched. The V gene's germline CDR1 is MNHEY and CDR2 SVGAGI. The CDR3 loop spans 15 amino acids. The DNA for the CDR3 is TGTGCCAGCAGCTTTAGTAGCGGGGGGGCAGGCGAGCAGTACGTC. As protein: CASSFSSGGAGEQYV.

The chain combines TRBV6-4 with TRBJ2-1, with TRBD2 identical over 7 bases. This CDR3 is 14 amino acids long. With V trimmed by 5 bases and J by 5 bases, 6 bases remained unmatched. Germline V gives CDR1 MRHNA, CDR2 SNTAGT. CDR3 protein: CASSKTSQNNEQFF. CDR3 DNA: TGTGCCAGCAGTAAGACTAGCCAGAACAATGAGCAGTTCTTC.

V and J are TRBV9 and TRBJ2-1; 9 positions match TRBD2. Germline V CDR1 and CDR2: SGDLS, YYNGEE. The V segment lost 0 bases and the J segment 10 bases; nucleotides outside the gene matches: 11. The CDR3 sequence is 16 residues long. CDR3 sequence reads: CASSVVASGMGYEQFF. The CDR3 region has the DNA TGTGCCAGCAGCGTAGTGGCTAGCGGGATGGGTTACGAGCAGTTCTTC. Full variable domain (outside the CDR3, taken from reference TRBV9 and TRBJ2-1): DSGVTQTPKHLITATGQRVTLRCSPRSGDLSVYWYQQSLDQGLQFLIQYYNGEERAKGNILERFSAQQFPDLHSELNLSSLELGDSALYFCASSVVASGMGYEQFFGPGTRLTVL.

This sequence joins TRBV3-1 (or the pseudogene TRBV3-2) and TRBJ2-1; tentative D call: TRBD2 (6 bases). Germline CDR1 is LGHDT and CDR2 is YNNKEL (reference sequence). V was pared by 4 bases and J by 3 bases, with 13 bases between. The CDR3 contains 15 residues. The CDR3 sequence: CASSPTMDYYNEQFF. The CDR3, as DNA: TGTGCCAGCAGCCCAACAATGGACTACTACAATGAGCAGTTCTTC.

The table lists this clone with a count of one. V gene TRBV3-1 (or the pseudogene TRBV3-2) combines with J gene TRBJ2-2; tentatively, D is TRBD2 (6 bases). Germline values: CDR1 LGHDT, CDR2 YNNKEL (reference sequence). CDR3 length: 17 amino acids. The V end lost 1 base, the J end lost 2 bases, and 14 bases lay between the germline ends. DNA for the CDR3: TGTGCCAGCAGCCAAGTTCTTTCGGGAGTCAACACCGGGGAGCTGTTTTTT. Its protein product is CASSQVLSGVNTGELFF.

The rearrangement joins TRBV2 to TRBJ2-2; 8 bases are a match to TRBD1. The CDR3 extends over 14 amino acids. CDR1 and CDR2 from the germline V gene are SNHLY and FYNNEI. V lost 7 bases and J lost 4; bases outside the gene matches: 5. CDR3 nucleotide sequence: TGTGCCAGCAAACAGGGGGTGGGCACCGGGGAGCTGTTTTTT. Translating gives CASKQGVGTGELFF.

The rearrangement uses TRBV28 and TRBJ1-6; maybe TRBD1 (6 bases). This CDR3 comprises 14 residues. Germline V gene data show CDR1 as MDHEN and CDR2 as SYDVKM. Deletions cut 6 bases from V and 7 bases from J, with 13 bases between. CDR3 residues: CASSSGTPNSPLHF. The CDR3 region has the DNA TGTGCCAGCAGCTCCGGGACACCCAATTCACCCCTCCACTTT.

The chain recombines TRBV10-2 with TRBJ2-2; D remains unclear. The CDR3 sequence is 13 residues long. Trimming shortened V by 7 bases and J by 4 bases, and 10 bases separated the two germline ends. The germline V gene has CDR1 WSHSY and CDR2 SAAADI. The CDR3 sequence: CASKYGGTGELFF. The CDR3 bases are TGCGCCAGCAAGTATGGCGGCACCGGGGAGCTGTTTTTT.

V is TRBV19 and J is TRBJ1-1; a possible D gene is TRBD1 (5 bases). This CDR3 contains 12 residues. Trimming pared 3 bases from V and 10 bases from J, leaving 12 bases between. Germline V gene lookup returns CDR1 LNHDA and CDR2 SQIVND (reference sequence). In DNA, the CDR3 is TGTGCCAGTAGTATGGGTCGGCAGGGAGCTTTCTTT. Its translation is CASSMGRQGAFF. The variable domain in full, completed from reference TRBV19 and TRBJ1-1, reads DGGITQSPKYLFRKEGQNVTLSCEQNLNHDAMYWYRQDPGQGLRLIYYSQIVNDFQKGDIAEGYSVSREKKESFPLTVTSAQKNPTAFYLCASSMGRQGAFFGQGTRLTVV.

V usage is TRBV4-1 and J usage is TRBJ1-2; TRBD1 is a possible D gene (6 bases). Germline CDR1 and CDR2: MGHRA and YSYEKL. This CDR3 spans 15 amino acids. V lost 1 base to trimming and J lost 4 bases, with 13 bases between them. The DNA for the CDR3 is TGCGCCAGCAGCCAAGCCCACAGGGCTAGCTATGGCTACACCTTC. Translated: CASSQAHRASYGYTF.

The chain combines TRBV6-6 with TRBJ2-2, with 8 bases aligning to TRBD2. This CDR3 is built from 14 residues. Germline CDR1 reads MNHNY; CDR2 reads SVGAGI (reference sequence). Trimming cost V 6 bases and J 4 bases; bases outside gene matches: 4. In nucleotides, the CDR3 is TGTGCCAGCAGGTCTCGGGGGGGCACCGGGGAGCTGTTTTTT. Amino acid sequence: CASRSRGGTGELFF.

The rearrangement links TRBV21-1 to TRBJ2-7; the table's D call, TRBD2, was not checked against the DNA. TRBV21-1 counts as a pseudogene. The CDR3 extends over 16 amino acids. This chain's CDR3 is CASSKQPASGTYEQYF. The DNA for the CDR3 is TGTGCCAGCAGCAAGCAACCCGCTAGCGGCACCTACGAGCAGTACTTC.

CDR3 protein: CASTPGQGVYGYTF. The CDR3 region has the DNA TGCGCCAGCACCCCCGGACAGGGAGTATATGGCTACACCTTC. The rearrangement links TRBV5-1 to TRBJ1-2, with 8 bases identical to TRBD1. The V gene's germline CDR1 is SGHRS and CDR2 YFSETQ. V lost 6 bases to trimming and J lost 5 bases; unmatched junction nucleotides: 9. This CDR3 has 14 amino acids. Combining the CDR3 with reference TRBV5-1 and TRBJ1-2 gives the whole variable domain KAGVTQTPRYLIKTRGQQVTLSCSPISGHRSVSWYQQTPGQGLQFLFEYFSETQRNKGNFPGRFSGRQFSNSRSEMNVSTLELGDSALYLCASTPGQGVYGYTFGSGTRLTVV.

The chain links TRBV6-1 to TRBJ2-6; D is unresolved. The CDR3 is 16 amino acids. The germline V gene encodes CDR1 MNHNS and CDR2 SASEGT. V dropped 0 bases and J dropped 2 bases, with 8 bases sitting between them. CDR3: CASSEAQATGANVLTF. For the CDR3, the DNA is TGTGCCAGCAGTGAAGCGCAGGCAACTGGGGCCAACGTCCTGACTTTC.

The gene calls are TRBV19 and TRBJ2-1; the D gene is possibly TRBD1 (5 bases). The CDR3 consists of 15 residues. Deletions cut 4 bases from V and 0 bases from J, with 10 bases between. Germline V gives CDR1 LNHDA, CDR2 SQIVND (reference sequence). DNA of the CDR3: TGTGCCAGTAGTACCACAGGTAGCTCCTACAATGAGCAGTTCTTC. This translates into CASSTTGSSYNEQFF.

CDR3 residues: CASRQQVINEKLFF. In nucleotides, the CDR3 is TGCGCCAGCAGGCAACAGGTGATTAATGAAAAACTGTTTTTT. V and J are TRBV5-1 and TRBJ1-4, with a possible D match to TRBD1 (5 bases). Trimming left V 5 bases short and J 4 bases short, with 12 bases between. The CDR3 has 14 amino acids. Germline CDR1 reads SGHRS; CDR2 reads YFSETQ.

The rearrangement links TRBV12-2 to TRBJ2-6; the table assigns TRBD2, which was not confirmed against the DNA. TRBV12-2 is listed as a pseudogene. CDR3 length equals 16 residues. CDR3 sequence (DNA): TGTGCAAGTCGCCCCCCTCGGGGGAGTGGGGCCAACGTCCTGACTTTC. It yields the protein CASRPPRGSGANVLTF.

A single count supports this clone. The chain combines TRBV19 with TRBJ2-1; 9 positions agree with TRBD2. The germline CDR1 and CDR2 sequences are LNHDA and SQIVND (reference sequence). The CDR3 loop spans 17 amino acids. J gave up 7 bases and V 8 bases, and 18 bases lay outside the gene matches. CDR3 sequence reads: CASSSHRGAGGRNEQFF. CDR3 in DNA: TGTGCCAGTTCCTCTCACCGCGGAGCGGGAGGTCGGAATGAGCAGTTCTTC.